This TCR beta chain is drawn from a study of human T cells and chemical hapten exposure. Study summary: Patients received weekly diphenylcyclopropenone doses to the scalp throughout the approximately 23-week study. Patch tests of 0.01% DPC on the upper back were read at 6 days.

Notes on this clonotype: The target antigen is unknown.

V lost 5 bases to trimming and J lost 6 bases; unmatched junction nucleotides: 4. This CDR3 has 13 residues. CDR1 DFQATT and CDR2 SNEGSKA come from the germline V gene (reference sequence). Findings of the study overall: The number of TCRs above 1 in 1000 frequency did not change after DPC sensitization.

TCRdb reprocessed the RACE reads with MiXCR, giving one entry per CDR3 protein. The table includes 150,000 or so distinct CDR3 sequences, about 14% detected once. Time point given: patch test 1, 2 weeks after DPC sensitization. Documented treatment: therapeutic diphenylcyclopropenone sensitization with weekly scalp DPC. The origin of this receptor is a woman in her twenties or thirties with alopecia areata. Some clones in this sample may be carry-over from other donors' samples. V usage is TRBV20-1 and J usage is TRBJ2-1, with 10 bases matching TRBD1. Sample: whole blood, taken in connection with sensitization to the hapten diphenylcyclopropenone (DPC). The CDR3, as DNA: TGCAGTGCTGGGACAGGGGTGGTCAATGAGCAGTTCTTC. This translates into CSAGTGVVNEQFF.